This T cell receptor beta chain was identified in a study of shared clonotypes between healthy human individuals. Sequenced by immunoSEQ multiplex PCR; TCRdb stores in-frame clones only, minus some. The sample shows roughly 2.2 million clones, 90% to 95% of them seen only once. Germline V gives CDR1 DFQATT, CDR2 SNEGSKA (reference sequence). Between the trimmed V and J ends, which lost 6 bases and 7 bases, there was a span of 11 bases. The CDR3 contains 11 residues. The receptor was isolated from a man between 18 and 35 years old in good health. Some clones in this sample may be carry-over from other donors' samples. The rearrangement joins TRBV20-1 to TRBJ2-3; unclear D gene. Material: naive CD4+ T cells from PBMCs. Indicated subset: CD45RA+ positively selected. As DNA, the CDR3 is TGCAGTGCACGCCTAGTGAATACGCAGTATTTT. Its protein is CSARLVNTQYF.